One TCR beta chain is described in this entry. This clonotype showed up just a few times. Its antigen is currently not known. The input lacks base qualities; no much larger clone sits a single base away. The library was generated by PCR. Sequencing relied on an Illumina HiSeq 2500. Molecular barcoding was employed in the preparation of TCR libraries, with unique molecular identifiers being used to normalize TCRbeta repertoire quantification. TCRdb redid the processing of the public reads, applying fastp at Q25 and MiXCR, and retained in-frame beta chains. All rows with the same CDR3 protein become a single entry with the most common DNA and genes. For this sample the table gives some 290,000 distinct CDR3 sequences, of which approximately 9.6% were detected only once. In total, the top ten clones hold about a tenth of the sample. These data are taken from a study of T-cell reconstitution after alpha-beta-depleted transplantation in children (dated by TCRdb to about 2016). At the level of the whole study: Using TCR repertoire profiling, the study followed T-cell immune reconstitution in a quantitative way in children after TCRalphabeta/CD19-depleted allogeneic hematopoietic cell transplantation.

The CDR3, from cysteine to phenylalanine, totals 13 residues. The CDR3 DNA has 39 bases and is translated from base 1. V is clipped by 2 bases and J by 4 bases, and the sequence between their germline boundaries is 9 bases long. The V gene is TRBV12-3 or TRBV12-4 and the J gene is TRBJ2-7; a tentative D match to TRBD1 spans 6 bases. This clonotype was obtained from a human donor who donated a stem cell graft to a child with SCID. The source was PBMCs from the stem cell graft donor, collected from the stem cell graft. The CDR3 here reads CASSLYRAYEQYF. The DNA is as follows: TGTGCCAGCAGTTTATACAGGGCTTACGAGCAGTACTTC.